What follows describes a single T cell receptor beta chain. What it recognizes is unknown. In the naive CD8 group, cells lacked CD45RO and were positively selected for CCR7, so terminally differentiated effector memory CD45RA+ cells were left out. Authors' methods: Filtering differed for immunoSEQ, which gave only junction sequences without quality scores. Clones were read by immunoSEQ multiplex PCR, and TCRdb kept only the in-frame ones, dropping some. Clonal size and the V and J genes are those of that table, whereas D and trimming came from the DNA. The repertoire holds roughly 810,000 clones, with about 96% as singletons. The CDR3 totals 19 residues. Germline lookup yields CDR1 SGHVS and CDR2 FQNEAQ. J was trimmed by 8 bases and V by 4 bases; bases with no gene match: 18. The data are from a study of shared clonotypes between healthy human individuals. The wider study: CD8 memory received one plate per donor, CD8 naive two, CD4 memory three and CD4 naive three.

Study-level results: Naive CD4 clonotypes were shared across several donors at 4.5% to 6.5%. Represented diversity, genetic and exposure-history alike, was limited by few donors.

The origin of this receptor is a man aged 25 to 40 in good health. The chain employs TRBV7-8 and TRBJ2-1; 12 bases agree with TRBD2. Sequencing was performed on naive CD8+ T cells sorted from blood. CDR3 region: CASSWWPSGRAVLGDEQFF. CDR3 in DNA: TGTGCCAGCAGCTGGTGGCCTAGCGGGAGGGCCGTTCTGGGTGATGAGCAGTTCTTC.